The 12 T cell receptor beta chains below were found in one sample sequenced in a study of cytomegalovirus exposure and HLA in healthy donors. TCRdb's copy holds only in-frame clones and misses some; the assay was immunoSEQ multiplex PCR. The table records approximately 300,000 clones, around 86% of them present only once. The sequenced sample was PBMCs. The receptors come from a woman aged 18-29 years in good health and CMV-seronegative.

The chain couples TRBV28 to TRBJ2-7; TRBD2 matches at 13 bases. V shed 5 bases, J shed 3 bases, and the junction held 7 bases outside the gene matches. The germline gives CDR1 MDHEN, CDR2 SYDVKM. The CDR3 sequence is 16 residues long. The CDR3 coding sequence is TGTGCCAGCAGTCCGCCACGACTAGCGGGAGGCTACGAGCAGTACTTC. This gives the protein CASSPPRLAGGYEQYF. Looking up the rest from reference TRBV28 and TRBJ2-7 gives the full variable domain: DVKVTQSSRYLVKRTGEKVFLECVQDMDHENMFWYRQDPGLGLRLIYFSYDVKMKEKGDIPEGYSVSREKKERFSLILESASTNQTSMYLCASSPPRLAGGYEQYFGPGTRLTVT.

V gene TRBV6-1 combines with J gene TRBJ2-7; the D gene is possibly TRBD2 (6 bases). The CDR3 runs to 14 residues. Trimming left V 5 bases short and J 9 bases short, with 20 bases between. The germline gives CDR1 MNHNS, CDR2 SASEGT. The CDR3 loop reads CASSPREAGATQYF. CDR3 coding DNA: TGTGCCAGCAGTCCAAGGGAGGCGGGCGCGACGCAGTACTTC.

The chain employs TRBV9 and TRBJ1-2; 8 bases align to TRBD1. V shed 4 bases and J 8 bases; nucleotides not matched to a gene: 10. Germline-derived CDR1 and CDR2 are SGDLS and YYNGEE. The CDR3 contains 14 residues. CDR3 DNA: TGTGCCAGCAGCAGGAGGACAGGGCGAGGGGGCTACACCTTC. Translated: CASSRRTGRGGYTF.

This clone was seen more than once but under ten times. This chain joins TRBV19 and TRBJ2-7, with D tentatively TRBD2 (6 bases). V dropped 1 base and J dropped 3 bases, with 16 bases sitting between them. The length of the CDR3 is 16 residues. The V gene's germline CDR1 is LNHDA and CDR2 SQIVND (reference sequence). CDR3 nucleotides: TGTGCCAGTAGTATAGGGGGAGGAGTGCGGGGCTACGAGCAGTACTTC. Encoded protein: CASSIGGGVRGYEQYF.

V is TRBV6-1 and J is TRBJ2-7, with 7 positions matching TRBD2. CDR1 is MNHNS and CDR2 is SASEGT in the germline V gene. V shed 3 bases and J 2 bases; nucleotides not matched to a gene: 13. The CDR3 loop spans 17 amino acids. The CDR3 protein is CASSDQPTSDGPYEQYF. CDR3 in DNA: TGTGCCAGCAGTGACCAGCCAACTAGCGACGGTCCCTACGAGCAGTACTTC.

The chain has TRBV7-3 and TRBJ1-1; no reliable D call. V shed 0 bases and J shed 1 base, with 6 bases lying between them. Per germline, CDR1 SGHTA and CDR2 FQGTGA. This CDR3 region has 14 residues. For the CDR3, the DNA is TGTGCCAGCAGCTTAACCGGTCAGAACACTGAAGCTTTCTTT. Amino acid sequence: CASSLTGQNTEAFF.

This rearrangement joins TRBV7-2 to TRBJ2-5; 8 bases agree with TRBD1. J gave up 2 bases and V 1 base, and 6 bases lay outside the gene matches. Germline V gene lookup returns CDR1 SGHTA and CDR2 FQGNSA. The CDR3 spans 16 residues. CDR3 nucleotide sequence: TGTGCCAGCAGCTTAGGAACAGGGGGAAGGCAAGAGACCCAGTACTTC. Its translation: CASSLGTGGRQETQYF.

This chain links TRBV5-4 with TRBJ2-4; no firm D call. CDR3 length equals 13 residues. V lost 2 bases and J 7 bases, leaving 10 bases between the germline ends. Germline CDR1 reads SGHNT; CDR2 reads YYREEE (reference sequence). CDR3 amino acids: CASSFDAENIQYF. The DNA for the CDR3 is TGTGCCAGCAGCTTCGACGCGGAGAACATTCAGTACTTC.

This clone is a singleton in its sample. The CDR3 bases are TGCGCCAGCAGCCGGGGACTCAGCTCCTACAATGAGCAGTTCTTC. This translates into CASSRGLSSYNEQFF. The V call is TRBV4-3, the J call TRBJ2-1; weak D call: TRBD2 (6 bases). CDR3 length equals 15 residues. CDR1 is LGHNA and CDR2 is YSLEER in the germline V gene. Trimming removed 4 bases from V and 0 bases from J, with 10 bases in between.

This clone was detected once. The chain is built from TRBV2 and TRBJ1-2, with TRBD1 as a possible D gene (5 bases). The CDR3 length is 15 residues. V dropped 7 bases and J dropped 4 bases, with 19 bases sitting between them. CDR1 and CDR2 (germline): SNHLY, FYNNEI. The CDR3 nucleotides read TGTGCCAGCACACCGGGCGTGGGGCCTATCTATGGCTACACCTTC. Translating gives CASTPGVGPIYGYTF.

This chain joins TRBV7-8 and TRBJ2-7; D is undetermined. This CDR3 is built from 11 residues. CDR1 is SGHVS, CDR2 FQNEAQ, per germline. Trimming took 5 bases from V and 3 from J, leaving 5 bases between them. The CDR3 protein is CASSGDYEQYF. The CDR3 coding sequence is TGTGCCAGCAGCGGAGACTACGAGCAGTACTTC.

V is TRBV7-2 and J is TRBJ1-1; 7 nucleotides match TRBD1. The CDR3 is made up of 14 amino acids. Germline trimming cut 2 bases from V and 6 bases from J; bases unmatched to any gene: 6. Per germline, CDR1 SGHTA and CDR2 FQGNSA. The CDR3 DNA follows: TGTGCCAGCAGCTTAACGAGGGGGCACCCTGAAGCTTTCTTT. Protein sequence: CASSLTRGHPEAFF.